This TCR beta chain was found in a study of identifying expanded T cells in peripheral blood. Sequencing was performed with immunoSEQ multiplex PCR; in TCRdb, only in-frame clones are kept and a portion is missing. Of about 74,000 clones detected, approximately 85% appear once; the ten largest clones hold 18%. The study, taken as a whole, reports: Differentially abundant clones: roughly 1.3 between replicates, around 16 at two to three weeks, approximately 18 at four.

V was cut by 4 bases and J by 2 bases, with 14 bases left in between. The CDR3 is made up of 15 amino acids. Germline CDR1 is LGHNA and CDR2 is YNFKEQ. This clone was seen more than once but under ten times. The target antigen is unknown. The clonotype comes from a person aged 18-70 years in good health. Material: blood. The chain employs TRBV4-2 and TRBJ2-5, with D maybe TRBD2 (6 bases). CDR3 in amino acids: CASSPRLGVQETQYF. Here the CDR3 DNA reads TGTGCCAGCAGCCCCCGACTAGGGGTGCAAGAGACCCAGTACTTC.